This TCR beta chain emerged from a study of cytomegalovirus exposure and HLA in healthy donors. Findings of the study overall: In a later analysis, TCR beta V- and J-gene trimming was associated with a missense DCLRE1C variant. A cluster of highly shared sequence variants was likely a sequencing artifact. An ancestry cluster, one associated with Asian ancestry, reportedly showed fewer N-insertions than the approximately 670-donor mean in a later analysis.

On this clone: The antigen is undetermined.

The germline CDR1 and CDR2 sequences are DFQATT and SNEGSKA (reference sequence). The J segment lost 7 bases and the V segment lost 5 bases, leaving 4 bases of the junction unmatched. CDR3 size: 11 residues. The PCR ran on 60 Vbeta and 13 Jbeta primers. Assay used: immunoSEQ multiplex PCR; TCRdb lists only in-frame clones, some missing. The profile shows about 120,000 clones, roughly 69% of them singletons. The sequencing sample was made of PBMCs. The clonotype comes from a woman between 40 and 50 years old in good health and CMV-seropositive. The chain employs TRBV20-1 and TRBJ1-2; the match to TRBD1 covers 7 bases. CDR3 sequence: CSASDRVGYTF. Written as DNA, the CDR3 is TGCAGTGCTTCCGACAGGGTTGGCTACACCTTC.